This T cell receptor beta chain was documented in a study of T cells after yellow fever vaccination. Across the whole study: In the case of low-cell-number fractions, SMART-Seq v4 Ultra Low Input was used for preparation. Findings and caveats of the study: It was a small share of clonotypes that appeared in both CD4 and CD8 compartments.

The CDR3 length is 18 residues. Germline CDR1 is SGHAT and CDR2 is FQNNGV. After removal of 2 bases from V and 0 bases from J, the junction contained 9 bases not matched to a gene. MiXCR was run by TCRdb on the 5' RACE reads, yielding one entry per CDR3 protein. The table includes hundreds of thousands of distinct CDR3 sequences, around 8.1% detected once. Note on this clonotype: The target antigen is unknown.

V is TRBV11-2 and J is TRBJ2-3; 9 positions match TRBD2. The sequenced sample was PBMCs, obtained around 45 days after the first yellow fever vaccination. The clonotype originates from a man younger than 35 who received the YFV17D yellow fever vaccine. CDR3 region: CASSLRGRAGGSTDTQYF. The CDR3 DNA reads as TGTGCCAGCAGCTTAAGGGGGCGAGCGGGGGGTAGCACAGATACGCAGTATTTT.